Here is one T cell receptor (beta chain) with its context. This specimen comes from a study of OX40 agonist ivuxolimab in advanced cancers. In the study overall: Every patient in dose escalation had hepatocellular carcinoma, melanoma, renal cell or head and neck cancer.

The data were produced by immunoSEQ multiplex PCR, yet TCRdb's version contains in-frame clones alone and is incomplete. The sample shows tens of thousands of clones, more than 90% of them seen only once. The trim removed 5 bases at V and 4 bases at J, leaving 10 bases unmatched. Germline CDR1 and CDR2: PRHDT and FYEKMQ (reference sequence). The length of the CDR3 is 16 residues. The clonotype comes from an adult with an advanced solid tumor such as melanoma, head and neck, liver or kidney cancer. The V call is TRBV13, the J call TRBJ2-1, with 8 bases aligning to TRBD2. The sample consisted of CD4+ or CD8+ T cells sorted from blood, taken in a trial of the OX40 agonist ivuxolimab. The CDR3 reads CASSPPGSGSYNEQFF. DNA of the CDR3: TGTGCCAGCAGCCCCCCCGGGAGCGGGAGTTACAATGAGCAGTTCTTC.